These T cell receptor beta chains were read from a single sample in a study of shared clonotypes between healthy human individuals. The protocol was immunoSEQ multiplex PCR, while the TCRdb copy is restricted to in-frame clones and leaves out a portion. This sample has approximately 1,500,000 clones, with around 98% found just once. The sequencing input was naive CD4+ T cells sorted from blood. All receptors come from a man aged 25-45 years in good health. Both conserved end residues are part of each CDR3. D genes are given only for firm matches. The listing skips clone size in some rows; elsewhere it reads once, few, many or a size class.

>-|-|TRBJ1-5|TRBV12-1
TGTGCCAGCAGCTCCGGGTGGGGACAGGGAGAGTATAGCAATCAGCCCCAGCATTTT
CASSSGWGQGEYSNQPQHF
>-|-|TRBJ2-2|TRBV7-9
TGTGCCAGCAGGCCAGGGAAGCCCGGGGAGCTGTTTTTT
CASRPGKPGELFF
>-|TRBD1|TRBJ1-3|TRBV28
TGTGCCAGTCACAGGGGGCAAAGTGGAAACACCATATATTTT
CASHRGQSGNTIYF
>-|TRBD2|TRBJ2-7|TRBV18
TGTGCCAGCTCACCTAAAAGCGGGAGGGGGGCCTCCTACGAGCAGTACTTC
CASSPKSGRGASYEQYF
>-|TRBD1|TRBJ1-1|TRBV9
TGTGCCAGCAGCGTAGAAGCAGGGGGCGCGGCTTTCTTT
CASSVEAGGAAFF
>-|TRBD1|TRBJ1-5|TRBV5-4
TGTGCCAGCAGCTCACCAGAAGACGGACAGGACTATAGCAATCAGCCCCAGCATTTT
CASSSPEDGQDYSNQPQHF
>once|-|TRBJ1-3|TRBV5-1
TGCGCCAGCAGCTTCCAGGGATTGGGAAACACCATATATTTT
CASSFQGLGNTIYF
>once|TRBD1|TRBJ2-6|TRBV18
TGTGCCAGCTCACAACTCGACAGGGGTCGAACTGGGGCCAACGTCCTGACTTTC
CASSQLDRGRTGANVLTF
>-|TRBD2|TRBJ2-2|TRBV28
TGTGCCAGCAGAGTACCCGGGAGGACCGGGGAGCTGTTTTTT
CASRVPGRTGELFF
>-|-|TRBJ2-7|TRBV11-2
TGTGCCAGCAAAGAGTTTGCGGAGCGGCATTACGAGCAGTACTTC
CASKEFAERHYEQYF
>-|TRBD2|TRBJ2-7|TRBV10-2
TGCGCCAGCAGTGCAACTAGCGGGATATCCTACGAGCAGTACTTC
CASSATSGISYEQYF
>-|-|TRBJ2-7|TRBV5-1
TGCGCCAGCAGTCGTTTCACCTACGAGCAGTACTTC
CASSRFTYEQYF
>-|TRBD1|TRBJ2-1|TRBV5-1
TGCGCCAGCAGCTTCTGGCCCCTGGGACAGGAAGACGACAATGAGCAGTTCTTC
CASSFWPLGQEDDNEQFF
>-|TRBD2|TRBJ2-1|TRBV5-1
TGCGCCAGCAGCTTGGGGACTAGCGGGAGTCGCGAGCAGTTCTTC
CASSLGTSGSREQFF
>-|-|TRBJ2-5|TRBV7-2
TGTGCCAGCAGCTTAGTAGGGATCCAAGAGACCCAGTACTTC
CASSLVGIQETQYF
>-|-|TRBJ2-2|TRBV6-6
TGTGCCAGCAGTTACGGGGGTAACACCGGGGAGCTGTTTTTT
CASSYGGNTGELFF
>-|-|TRBJ2-2|TRBV29-1
TGCAGCATTCGGGTTGCGAACACCGGGGAGCTGTTTTTT
CSIRVANTGELFF
>-|-|TRBJ1-2|TRBV11-2
TGTGCCAGCAGCTCAACCGCCCAGGGACTAAATGGCTACACCTTC
CASSSTAQGLNGYTF
>-|-|TRBJ1-5|TRBV28
TGTGCCAGCGACCCCAGGAAGGATCAGCCCCAGCATTTT
CASDPRKDQPQHF
>-|-|TRBJ2-1|TRBV25-1
TGTGCCAGCAGTGGTGGATTAGTCGGGTACAATGAGCAGTTCTTC
CASSGGLVGYNEQFF
>-|TRBD1|TRBJ1-5|TRBV28
TGTGCCAGCAGTTTATTGGGGACAGGGGGTTACCAGCCCCAGCATTTT
CASSLLGTGGYQPQHF
>once|-|TRBJ2-1|TRBV6-5
TGTGCCAGTAAGCCAGACCCCGCCTACAATGAGCAGTTCTTC
CASKPDPAYNEQFF
>-|-|TRBJ1-5|TRBV5-1
TGCGCCAGCAGCTTGGCGACCAATCAGCCCCAGCATTTT
CASSLATNQPQHF
>-|-|TRBJ1-5|TRBV15
TGTGCCACCAGCAGTGACCCTAGGAATCAGCCCCAGCATTTT
CATSSDPRNQPQHF
>-|-|TRBJ1-5|TRBV27
TGTGCCAGCAGTTTATCGTATAATCAGCCCCAGCATTTT
CASSLSYNQPQHF
>-|-|TRBJ2-1|TRBV30
TGTGCCTGGACCTTAAAAGGGTACACCCAAGAATACAATGAGCAGTTCTTC
CAWTLKGYTQEYNEQFF
>-|TRBD1|TRBJ1-5|TRBV19
TGTGCCAGTAGCAACGACAGGGTCAATCAGCCCCAGCATTTT
CASSNDRVNQPQHF
>-|-|TRBJ2-7|TRBV5-1
TGCGCCAGCAGCTTGGGGGACCGATACGAGCAGTACTTC
CASSLGDRYEQYF
>-|-|TRBJ2-5|TRBV28
TGTGCCAGCAATCCCGGAGGGGCCACGGGGGAAGAGACCCAGTACTTC
CASNPGGATGEETQYF
>-|TRBD2|TRBJ2-1|TRBV19
TGTGCCAGTAGTATAGGGCTAGCGGCATACAATGAGCAGTTCTTC
CASSIGLAAYNEQFF
>-|-|TRBJ1-5|TRBV9
TGTGCCAGCAGCGTCAGGGGCTGGAATCAGCCCCAGCATTTT
CASSVRGWNQPQHF
>-|-|TRBJ2-7|TRBV29-1
TGCAGCGCGAGGTCGAGCTCCTACGAGCAGTACTTC
CSARSSSYEQYF
>-|-|TRBJ2-1|TRBV5-1
TGCGCCAGCAGCTTGGTTAGCATATACAATGAGCAGTTCTTC
CASSLVSIYNEQFF
>-|TRBD2|TRBJ2-1|TRBV19
TGTGCCAGTAGGCCCCTAGCGGGGGGCAATGAGCAGTTCTTC
CASRPLAGGNEQFF
>-|-|TRBJ2-1|TRBV18
TGTGCCAGCTCACCATCCCTTATCAATGAGCAGTTCTTC
CASSPSLINEQFF
>-|TRBD2|TRBJ2-7|TRBV7-3
TGTGCCAGCAGCTTAACTGGTTTAGCGGGGCGAGATGACGAGCAGTACTTC
CASSLTGLAGRDDEQYF
>-|-|TRBJ2-7|TRBV10-3
TGTGCCATCAGTACCTCACAGGGTGGGAGCTACGAGCAGTACTTC
CAISTSQGGSYEQYF
>-|TRBD1|TRBJ2-7|TRBV6-1
TGTGCCAGCAGTCCCCGGACAGGGGTTTTCTACGAGCAGTACTTC
CASSPRTGVFYEQYF
>-|TRBD2|TRBJ2-1|TRBV28
TGTGCCAGTTTAGCGGGAGGGGTCTCCTACAATGAGCAGTTCTTC
CASLAGGVSYNEQFF
>-|TRBD1|TRBJ2-7|TRBV10-3
TGTGCCATCACGGGACAGGGACGGGGCGAGCAGTACTTC
CAITGQGRGEQYF
>-|-|TRBJ1-4|TRBV6-1
TGTGCCAGCAGTCCCTTAAAAGGAACGAAAGAAAAACTGTTTTTT
CASSPLKGTKEKLFF
>few|-|TRBJ1-2|TRBV4-3
TGCGCCAGCAGCCAAGAAACAGGGTACTATGGCTACACCTTC
CASSQETGYYGYTF
>-|TRBD2|TRBJ2-1|TRBV11-2
TGTGCCAGCAGCTCCTCTTTGGCTAGCGGGAGTTTCGATGAGCAGTTCTTC
CASSSSLASGSFDEQFF
>once|-|TRBJ2-7|TRBV29-1
TGCAGCGTCGCACCGGGCAAACAAGACCTCGAGCAGTACTTC
CSVAPGKQDLEQYF
>-|-|TRBJ1-3|TRBV5-4
TGTGCCAGCAGCTTGGCCGGCACTCGAGACACCATATATTTT
CASSLAGTRDTIYF
>-|-|TRBJ2-5|TRBV6-6
TGTGCCAGCAGTTGGACAGCTCAAGAGACCCAGTACTTC
CASSWTAQETQYF
>-|-|TRBJ2-1|TRBV7-3
TGTGCCAGCAGCTTAATTAATAGCGGCTCCTACAATGAGCAGTTCTTC
CASSLINSGSYNEQFF
>-|-|TRBJ2-4|TRBV10-1
TGCGCCAGCAGTGTAACCAACCCGGAACAGACAATAAAAAACATTCAGTACTTC
CASSVTNPEQTIKNIQYF
>-|TRBD1|TRBJ2-1|TRBV18
TGTGCCAGCTCACCACCGGGACAGGTGTCCTACAATGAGCAGTTCTTC
CASSPPGQVSYNEQFF
>-|TRBD2|TRBJ2-1|TRBV5-8
TGTGCCAGCAGCTTGGGGACTAGCGGATACAATGAGCAGTTCTTC
CASSLGTSGYNEQFF
>-|-|TRBJ2-7|TRBV18
TGTGCCAGCTCACCTTTACCATACTACGAGCAGTACTTC
CASSPLPYYEQYF
>-|-|TRBJ1-1|TRBV28
TGTGCCAGCAGCTCTGGGATGCTCGAAGCTTTCTTT
CASSSGMLEAFF